This T cell receptor (beta chain) was identified during a study of blood T cell repertoires in COVID-19. Study summary: Acute-phase and convalescent COVID-19 samples originated in the United States, Italy and Spain.

Authors' analysis steps: From reference gene primer amplification, estimates of nucleated cell counts were derived. Sequenced by immunoSEQ multiplex PCR; TCRdb stores in-frame clones only, minus some. That table gives V, J and clone size, and the DNA gave D and trimming. The repertoire includes around 270,000 clones, about 80% of them detected once, and approximately 15% sits in the top ten. Germline V CDR1 and CDR2: GTSNPN, SVGIG (reference sequence). The CDR3 loop spans 14 amino acids. With 0 bases clipped from V and 2 bases from J, the junction kept 3 bases outside the gene matches. This chain links TRBV30 with TRBJ1-2, with 7 bases fitting TRBD1. The sequenced sample was peripheral blood. The sequence was obtained from a person between 70 and 80 years old with COVID-19, enrolled during active disease. In DNA, the CDR3 is TGTGCCTGGAGTGTAGGCAGGGGGAACTATGGCTACACCTTC. It encodes CAWSVGRGNYGYTF.